Listed below are T cell receptor beta chains from one sample, sequenced in a study of T-cell memory formation after mild COVID-19. TCRdb passed the 5' RACE reads through MiXCR, listing each CDR3 protein once. The sample holds roughly 51,000 distinct CDR3 sequences; around 7.2% are singletons and the top ten take roughly 1.4%. The specimen was PBMCs or a T cell subset sorted from them (not recorded which). The receptors derive from a man younger than 35 who had mild COVID-19 (a few samples of this study predate the infection). Cell type and time point are not known. Both conserved end residues are part of each CDR3. D genes are given only for firm matches. Clone sizes are given selectively: once, few, many, or a class where the clone is expanded.

D: NA
J: TRBJ1-2
V: TRBV7-2
size: NA
DNA: TGTGCCAGCAGCTTTACCGTTAACCCAGATTCATATGGCTACACCTTC
CDR3: CASSFTVNPDSYGYTF

D: TRBD2
J: TRBJ2-1
V: TRBV3-1
size: few
DNA: TGTGCCAGCAGCCCCGGGACTAGCGGGGAAAGTGAGCAGTTCTTC
CDR3: CASSPGTSGESEQFF

D: NA
J: TRBJ1-2
V: TRBV20-1
size: NA
DNA: TGCAGTGCTAGTGGGAGGACCCTAACTAGTGATGGCTACACCTTC
CDR3: CSASGRTLTSDGYTF

D: TRBD1
J: TRBJ2-3
V: TRBV28
size: NA
DNA: TGTGCCACGTCAGGGGGCGGCACAGATACGCAGTATTTT
CDR3: CATSGGGTDTQYF

D: NA
J: TRBJ1-2
V: TRBV4-3
size: NA
DNA: TGCGCCAGCAGCCAAGAATCAGGGACCGGCTACACCTTC
CDR3: CASSQESGTGYTF

D: TRBD2
J: TRBJ2-5
V: TRBV29-1
size: many
DNA: TGCAGCGCCCAGGGAGGGATCCAAGAGACCCAGTACTTC
CDR3: CSAQGGIQETQYF

D: NA
J: TRBJ1-5
V: TRBV2
size: NA
DNA: TGTGCCAGCAGTGCTTTGGCCTGGACAGCCGATTATAGCAATCAGCCCCAGCATTTT
CDR3: CASSALAWTADYSNQPQHF

D: NA
J: TRBJ1-4
V: TRBV5-6
size: NA
DNA: TGTGCCAGCAGAGAAAGGGGAGTCACGGGAGAAAAACTGTTTTTT
CDR3: CASRERGVTGEKLFF

D: NA
J: TRBJ2-3
V: TRBV5-5
size: many
DNA: TGTGCCAGCAGCTTTTTGAGCACAGATACGCAGTATTTT
CDR3: CASSFLSTDTQYF

D: TRBD1
J: TRBJ2-1
V: TRBV5-4
size: NA
DNA: TGTGCCAGCAGCCCCTACGGGACAGGGGCCTACAATGAGCAGTTCTTC
CDR3: CASSPYGTGAYNEQFF

D: TRBD1
J: TRBJ1-2
V: TRBV20-1
size: NA
DNA: TGCAGTGCTAGGAGGACAGGGGCGTATGGCTACACCTTC
CDR3: CSARRTGAYGYTF

D: NA
J: TRBJ2-3
V: TRBV19
size: few
DNA: TGTGCCAGTAGTATAGACGGGGCCACAGATACGCAGTATTTT
CDR3: CASSIDGATDTQYF

D: NA
J: TRBJ1-6
V: TRBV20-1
size: few
DNA: TGCAGTGCCCCAGCCCCGGGACGGAATAATTCACCCCTCCACTTT
CDR3: CSAPAPGRNNSPLHF

D: TRBD1
J: TRBJ2-3
V: TRBV5-1
size: few
DNA: TGCGCCAGCAGCTCTACAGGGGGCCTTAGCACAGATACGCAGTATTTT
CDR3: CASSSTGGLSTDTQYF

D: TRBD2
J: TRBJ2-1
V: TRBV11-2
size: few
DNA: TGTGCCAGCAGCCCGGGACTAGCGGATTACAATGAGCAGTTCTTC
CDR3: CASSPGLADYNEQFF

D: NA
J: TRBJ1-3
V: TRBV5-1
size: many
DNA: TGCGCCAGCAGCTTGTACGGGGACGGCAACACCATATATTTT
CDR3: CASSLYGDGNTIYF

D: NA
J: TRBJ2-3
V: TRBV5-1
size: many
DNA: TGCGCCAGCAGCTTGTCGGGGCCAACAGATACGCAGTATTTT
CDR3: CASSLSGPTDTQYF

D: NA
J: TRBJ1-6
V: TRBV20-1
size: many
DNA: TGCAGTGCTAGTGGGGTAGGATCACCCCTCCACTTT
CDR3: CSASGVGSPLHF

D: NA
J: TRBJ1-1
V: TRBV7-2
size: NA
DNA: TGTGCCAGCAGCGTCGCCGGGATATTGAACACTGAAGCTTTCTTT
CDR3: CASSVAGILNTEAFF

D: NA
J: TRBJ1-5
V: TRBV4-3
size: medium-sized
DNA: TGCGCCAGCAGCCAAGATCTTAGCAATCAGCCCCAGCATTTT
CDR3: CASSQDLSNQPQHF

D: NA
J: TRBJ2-1
V: TRBV7-9
size: many
DNA: TGTGCCAGCAGCTTAGATCAGGGAAGAACGTATGAGCAGTTCTTC
CDR3: CASSLDQGRTYEQFF

D: TRBD1
J: TRBJ2-4
V: TRBV5-1
size: few
DNA: TGCGCCAGCGCCCAGGGACAGGGTAGTTCCAAAAACATTCAGTACTTC
CDR3: CASAQGQGSSKNIQYF

D: TRBD1
J: TRBJ1-1
V: TRBV20-1
size: NA
DNA: TGCAGGGGACAGTTGAACACTGAAGCTTTCTTT
CDR3: CRGQLNTEAFF

D: TRBD1
J: TRBJ2-6
V: TRBV20-1
size: NA
DNA: TGCAGTGTCTACAGGGGCGTCCTGACTTTC
CDR3: CSVYRGVLTF

D: NA
J: TRBJ2-2
V: TRBV19
size: many
DNA: TGTGCCAGTAGTACGGGACTTACGAACACCGGGGAGCTGTTTTTT
CDR3: CASSTGLTNTGELFF

D: TRBD2
J: TRBJ2-1
V: TRBV3-1
size: few
DNA: TGTGCCAGCAGCCAAGATCCAGCGGGGGGTAGAAATGAGCAGTTCTTC
CDR3: CASSQDPAGGRNEQFF

D: NA
J: TRBJ1-5
V: TRBV6-5
size: NA
DNA: TGTGCCAGCAGTTCCTATAGGGCAGGGTCCAATCAGCCCCAGCATTTT
CDR3: CASSSYRAGSNQPQHF

D: NA
J: TRBJ2-5
V: TRBV6-2/TRBV6-3
size: few
DNA: TGTGCCAGCAGACCAAGACCGGGGAGTGGCGAGACCCAGTACTTC
CDR3: CASRPRPGSGETQYF

D: TRBD2
J: TRBJ2-5
V: TRBV7-2
size: few
DNA: TGTGCCAGCAGCCCGGGGAGGGGCGGGCAAGAGACCCAGTACTTC
CDR3: CASSPGRGGQETQYF

D: NA
J: TRBJ2-1
V: TRBV11-2
size: many
DNA: TGTGCCAGCAGCTTCTTAGGGACGTTAGGCAATGAGCAGTTCTTC
CDR3: CASSFLGTLGNEQFF

D: NA
J: TRBJ2-4
V: TRBV10-3
size: few
DNA: TGTGCCATCAGTGAGTCATCGACAGTACTAGCCAAAAACATTCAGTACTTC
CDR3: CAISESSTVLAKNIQYF

D: NA
J: TRBJ1-6
V: TRBV7-3
size: NA
DNA: TGTGCCAGCAGCTTAACCCGGGCAAAGGGGTCACCCCTCCACTTT
CDR3: CASSLTRAKGSPLHF

D: TRBD1
J: TRBJ2-1
V: TRBV4-2
size: many
DNA: TGTGCCAGCAGCCAAGGATCCCTCAGGGGGACCAATGAGCAGTTCTTC
CDR3: CASSQGSLRGTNEQFF

D: NA
J: TRBJ1-1
V: TRBV9
size: once
DNA: TGTGCCAGCAGCGTATATCCTGACCCAGGCACTGAAGCTTTCTTT
CDR3: CASSVYPDPGTEAFF

D: TRBD2
J: TRBJ2-2
V: TRBV7-2
size: many
DNA: TGTGCCAGCAGTCTTCGACTAGCCTTTGCCGGGGAGCTGTTTTTT
CDR3: CASSLRLAFAGELFF

D: NA
J: TRBJ2-3
V: TRBV5-4
size: few
DNA: TGTGCCAGCAGCTTGGCGCAGGGCACAGATACGCAGTATTTT
CDR3: CASSLAQGTDTQYF

D: NA
J: TRBJ2-1
V: TRBV5-5
size: NA
DNA: TGTGCCAGCAGCTTCCGGAGGACTTTTCTAAGCTCCTACAATGAGCAGTTCTTC
CDR3: CASSFRRTFLSSYNEQFF

D: NA
J: TRBJ1-6
V: TRBV27
size: NA
DNA: TGTGCCAGCGGGGGGCTCGGGCCGGTCTATAATTCACCCCTCCACTTT
CDR3: CASGGLGPVYNSPLHF

D: NA
J: TRBJ1-5
V: TRBV7-2
size: NA
DNA: TGTGCCAGCAGCTTAGGGGGGGATCAGCCCCAGCATTTT
CDR3: CASSLGGDQPQHF

D: TRBD1
J: TRBJ2-1
V: TRBV4-3
size: few
DNA: TGCGCCAGCAGCCAAAGGACAGGTTCCTACAATGAGCAGTTCTTC
CDR3: CASSQRTGSYNEQFF

D: NA
J: TRBJ1-2
V: TRBV4-3
size: few
DNA: TGCGCCAGCAGCCAAGTCGGGGTCGATGGCTACACCTTC
CDR3: CASSQVGVDGYTF

D: NA
J: TRBJ1-4
V: TRBV27
size: few
DNA: TGTGCCAGCAGACGGGGCTCTAATGAAAAACTGTTTTTT
CDR3: CASRRGSNEKLFF

D: NA
J: TRBJ2-1
V: TRBV5-1
size: NA
DNA: TGCGCCAGCAGCTTGGTACCAGGGCAATTCAATGAGCAGTTCTTC
CDR3: CASSLVPGQFNEQFF

D: NA
J: TRBJ1-1
V: TRBV10-3
size: NA
DNA: TGTGCCGTTGCCGTGACATCCTCAGGCGCTGAAGCTTTCTTT
CDR3: CAVAVTSSGAEAFF

D: NA
J: TRBJ2-5
V: TRBV30
size: NA
DNA: TGTGCCTGGCGGGAGCCCCAAGAGACCCAGTACTTC
CDR3: CAWREPQETQYF

D: NA
J: TRBJ1-3
V: TRBV28
size: few
DNA: TGTGCCAGCAGAGGTAGTATCTCTGGAAACACCATATATTTT
CDR3: CASRGSISGNTIYF

D: NA
J: TRBJ2-4
V: TRBV20-1
size: many
DNA: TGCAGTGCTAACAGGGTTACCAAAAACATTCAGTACTTC
CDR3: CSANRVTKNIQYF

D: NA
J: TRBJ1-5
V: TRBV12-3/TRBV12-4
size: many
DNA: TGTGCCAGCAGGGTTGAAGGACCTTATAGCAATCAGCCCCAGCATTTT
CDR3: CASRVEGPYSNQPQHF